The 13 T cell receptor beta chains in this list originate from one sample, sequenced in a study of blood T cell repertoires in COVID-19. The method was immunoSEQ multiplex PCR; TCRdb's version includes in-frame clones alone and lacks a portion of them. The table includes 250,000 to 350,000 clones, 87% detected once. Source material: peripheral blood. The receptors shown here come from a woman in her 50s who had recovered from COVID-19.

Written as DNA, the CDR3 is TGTGCCAGCAGCTTAGCCGCCGGAGGGGCCTACGAGCAGTACTTC. Translating it yields CASSLAAGGAYEQYF. The chain couples TRBV7-2 to TRBJ2-7; possibly TRBD2 for D (6 bases). The germline CDR1 and CDR2 sequences are SGHTA and FQGNSA. The CDR3 spans 15 residues. V was cut by 0 bases and J by 2 bases, with 11 bases left in between.

The V and J genes are TRBV7-2 and TRBJ2-5; 10 bases map to TRBD2. The germline V gene has CDR1 SGHTA and CDR2 FQGNSA. The CDR3 extends over 17 amino acids. V shed 1 base, J shed 2 bases, and the junction held 7 bases outside the gene matches. This CDR3 reads CASSLGGSGGIQETQYF. The DNA for the CDR3 is TGTGCCAGCAGCTTAGGTGGTAGCGGGGGGATACAAGAGACCCAGTACTTC.

The CDR3 coding sequence is TGCGCCAGCAGCCGCGGACAGGGGGTTCGGGATGAAAAACTGTTTTTT. This translates into CASSRGQGVRDEKLFF. The V gene is TRBV4-1, the J gene TRBJ1-4; 10 bases are a match to TRBD1. V shed 4 bases and J 6 bases; nucleotides not matched to a gene: 8. Germline CDR1 is MGHRA and CDR2 is YSYEKL. The length of the CDR3 is 16 residues.

The chain has TRBV19 and TRBJ1-4; 8 bases fit TRBD1. This CDR3 has 16 amino acids. Germline CDR1 reads LNHDA; CDR2 reads SQIVND (reference sequence). V gave up 7 bases and J gave up 7 bases; unmatched junction bases: 14. The CDR3 region has the DNA TGTGCCAGTACCCTCCTCCCAGGGGGCCGGGGTGAAAAACTGTTTTTT. Amino acid sequence: CASTLLPGGRGEKLFF.

The chain uses TRBV3-1 (or the pseudogene TRBV3-2) and TRBJ2-3; a possible D gene is TRBD2 (6 bases). The CDR3 spans 16 residues. V was clipped by 0 bases and J by 4 bases, with 14 bases between them. CDR1 is LGHDT and CDR2 is YNNKEL in the germline V gene (reference sequence). The DNA of the CDR3 is TGTGCCAGCAGCCAAGATCCAGAGCCGGGGGCAGATACGCAGTATTTT. It encodes CASSQDPEPGADTQYF.

The rearrangement uses TRBV18 and TRBJ1-2; 7 nucleotides match TRBD1. Germline CDR1 reads KGHSH; CDR2 reads LQKENI. The length of the CDR3 is 15 residues. The V segment lost 4 bases and the J segment 4 bases; nucleotides outside the gene matches: 9. CDR3 amino acids: CASSLGTEALYGYTF. Written as DNA, the CDR3 is TGTGCCAGCTCACTAGGGACAGAGGCCCTCTATGGCTACACCTTC.

The chain carries TRBV28 and TRBJ2-3, with D uncertain. This CDR3 is 12 amino acids long. CDR1 is MDHEN, CDR2 SYDVKM, per germline. V was trimmed by 6 bases and J by 4 bases, leaving 8 bases between them. CDR3 sequence reads: CASRQAADTQYF. For the CDR3, the DNA is TGTGCCAGCAGGCAGGCCGCAGATACGCAGTATTTT. The full variable domain, in which reference TRBV28 and TRBJ2-3 provide the parts outside the CDR3, is DVKVTQSSRYLVKRTGEKVFLECVQDMDHENMFWYRQDPGLGLRLIYFSYDVKMKEKGDIPEGYSVSREKKERFSLILESASTNQTSMYLCASRQAADTQYFGPGTRLTVL.

This rearrangement joins TRBV4-1 to TRBJ2-7; D gene ambiguous. This CDR3 has 13 amino acids. Germline assignment: CDR1 MGHRA and CDR2 YSYEKL. The germline V and J ends were trimmed by 0 bases and 3 bases, with 6 bases remaining between them. CDR3 DNA: TGCGCCAGCAGCCAAGACCCACTCTACGAGCAGTACTTC. Translation: CASSQDPLYEQYF.

This rearrangement joins TRBV28 to TRBJ2-1; TRBD1 is a possible D gene (7 bases). The CDR3 runs 15 residues. Trimming left V 2 bases short and J 2 bases short, with 10 bases between. The germline CDR1 and CDR2 sequences are MDHEN and SYDVKM. The CDR3 sequence: CASSLQGGAYNEQFF. CDR3 DNA: TGTGCCAGCAGTTTACAGGGGGGCGCCTACAATGAGCAGTTCTTC.

This sequence joins TRBV5-1 and TRBJ2-1; 7 bases agree with TRBD1. In germline, CDR1 is SGHRS, CDR2 YFSETQ. The trim removed 4 bases at V and 9 bases at J, leaving 13 bases unmatched. The CDR3 covers 15 residues. CDR3 DNA: TGCGCCAGCAGCCAAGGGACAGTTGGGCTTCTTGAGCAGTTCTTC. Amino acid sequence: CASSQGTVGLLEQFF.

The CDR3 reads CASSLAPSGSIGTQYF. The CDR3 nucleotides are TGTGCCAGCAGCTTAGCACCTAGCGGGTCAATAGGTACGCAGTATTTT. The rearrangement links TRBV7-9 to TRBJ2-3; the match to TRBD2 covers 8 bases. CDR1 and CDR2 (germline): SEHNR, FQNEAQ (reference sequence). CDR3 length: 16 amino acids. V gave up 0 bases and J gave up 8 bases; unmatched junction bases: 10.

The chain combines TRBV28 with TRBJ1-2, with D unresolved. The CDR3 spans 11 residues. Trimming cost V 4 bases and J 7 bases, with 7 bases left between them. Germline lookup yields CDR1 MDHEN and CDR2 SYDVKM. The CDR3 nucleotides are TGTGCCAGCAGTTCAGAAAGTGGCTACACCTTC. Residues: CASSSESGYTF.

The chain combines TRBV15 with TRBJ2-7, with D perhaps matching TRBD2 (5 bases). This CDR3 spans 16 amino acids. The V gene lost 0 bases and the J gene lost 1 base, with 13 bases spanning the gap. Germline loops: CDR1 LNHNV, CDR2 YYDKDF (reference sequence). The chain's CDR3 is CATSRDSLRVSYEQYF. CDR3 in DNA: TGTGCCACCAGCAGAGACAGTCTGAGGGTTTCCTACGAGCAGTACTTC.